This TCR beta chain is drawn from a study of T cells after posttransplantation cyclophosphamide. Overall study findings and caveats: Donor CD8+ memory clones often dominated recipient blood repertoires at later times. TRB overlap between skin or GI tissue T cells and blood was limited. Recipient CMV seropositivity and CMV reactivation strongly tracked TRB clonality.

Treatment was busulfan-fludarabine conditioning, a marrow graft, and cyclophosphamide on days +3 and +4. Deletions cut 1 base from V and 4 bases from J, with 9 bases between. The CDR3 has 14 amino acids. The germline V gene has CDR1 SSHAT and CDR2 FNYEAQ (reference sequence). TCRdb keeps only in-frame clones here, not all; method: immunoSEQ multiplex PCR. The repertoire consists of 2,000 to 3,000 clones, none detected only once. This clone was seen a handful of times. What it binds is unknown. This TCR was recovered from a female patient between 60 and 69 years old who received an allogeneic stem cell transplant from an unrelated donor, was CMV-positive, and had acute GVHD only. Some T cells may possibly be graft donor cells. The J gene is TRBJ2-3, the V gene TRBV7-7; D unresolved. Sequences were derived from PBMCs, sampled after an allogeneic stem cell transplant with post-transplant cyclophosphamide. The CDR3: CASSLDQAADTQYF. As DNA, the CDR3 is TGTGCCAGCAGCTTAGATCAGGCAGCAGATACGCAGTATTTT.